The 32 T cell receptor beta chains presented below share a single source sample, sequenced in a study of blood T cell repertoires in COVID-19. Clones were read by immunoSEQ multiplex PCR, and TCRdb kept only the in-frame ones, dropping some. The sample carries 350,000 or so clones, 88% recorded once. The sequenced material came from PBMCs or T cells enriched from blood (not recorded which). Receptors originate from a woman under 40 who had been exposed to COVID-19.

This clone was seen a few times. V is TRBV10-3 and J is TRBJ1-6, with 8 bases identical to TRBD1. The CDR3 runs to 15 residues. V was pared by 3 bases and J by 8 bases, with 6 bases of the junction left unmatched. In germline, CDR1 is ENHRY, CDR2 SYGVKD. CDR3 sequence reads: CAISDDRGHDSPLHF. The CDR3, as DNA: TGTGCCATCAGTGATGACAGGGGTCACGATTCACCCCTCCACTTT.

This chain joins TRBV27 and TRBJ2-7, with 9 bases fitting TRBD1. The CDR3 is 17 residues long. V shed 1 base, J shed 4 bases, and the junction held 11 bases outside the gene matches. Germline V gene data show CDR1 as MNHEY and CDR2 as SMNVEV (reference sequence). Here the CDR3 DNA reads TGTGCCAGCAGTTTATGGAACCACAGGGGGCGAGAGTACGAGCAGTACTTC. It specifies CASSLWNHRGREYEQYF.

The CDR3: CASSETEGNSPLHF. CDR3 DNA: TGTGCCAGCAGTGAAACAGAGGGTAATTCACCCCTCCACTTT. The chain combines TRBV6-1 with TRBJ1-6; no definite D call. The CDR3 extends over 14 amino acids. V dropped 2 bases and J dropped 6 bases, with 8 bases sitting between them. Germline CDR1 and CDR2: MNHNS and SASEGT.

This rearrangement joins TRBV5-1 to TRBJ2-2, with 10 positions matching TRBD1. V lost 4 bases and J lost 8; bases outside the gene matches: 11. CDR3 length: 16 amino acids. In germline, CDR1 is SGHRS, CDR2 YFSETQ. For the CDR3, the DNA is TGCGCCAGCAGCCTCACCGGGACAGGGGCCAGGGGGGAGCTGTTTTTT. Amino acid sequence: CASSLTGTGARGELFF.

CDR3 DNA: TGTGCCACCAGTGACGCCGGGACAGGAGAATATAGCAATCAGCCCCAGCATTTT. This codes for CATSDAGTGEYSNQPQHF. The chain couples TRBV24-1 to TRBJ1-5, with TRBD1 matching 8 bases. The CDR3 spans 18 residues. Germline assignment: CDR1 KGHDR and CDR2 SFDVKD. The V and J ends lost 4 bases and 0 bases, in that order; junction bases with no gene match: 10.

The CDR3 DNA reads as TGTGCCAGTACGGGACTTACTAGCACAGATACGCAGTATTTT. Its protein is CASTGLTSTDTQYF. The chain employs TRBV19 and TRBJ2-3; a possible D gene is TRBD2 (6 bases). Trimming shortened V by 7 bases and J by 0 bases, and 11 bases separated the two germline ends. The CDR3 has 14 amino acids. Germline loops: CDR1 LNHDA, CDR2 SQIVND (reference sequence).

The V and J genes are TRBV7-9 and TRBJ1-4; 7 bases agree with TRBD1. Germline V CDR1 and CDR2: SEHNR, FQNEAQ (reference sequence). V shed 8 bases, J shed 4 bases, and the junction held 1 base outside the gene matches. The CDR3 is 12 amino acids. Written as DNA, the CDR3 is TGTGCCAGCGGGACAGTTAATGAAAAACTGTTTTTT. This encodes CASGTVNEKLFF.

The V gene is TRBV5-6, the J gene TRBJ2-4, with 12 bases that match TRBD2. The germline V gene has CDR1 SGHDT and CDR2 YYEEEE. V shed 4 bases and J 6 bases; nucleotides not matched to a gene: 8. The CDR3 contains 16 residues. DNA of the CDR3: TGTGCCAGCAGCGCCGGACTAGCGGGAATGGTAAACATTCAGTACTTC. Translation: CASSAGLAGMVNIQYF. The whole variable domain, filled in from reference TRBV5-6 and TRBJ2-4, reads DAGVTQSPTHLIKTRGQQVTLRCSPKSGHDTVSWYQQALGQGPQFIFQYYEEEERQRGNFPDRFSGHQFPNYSSELNVNALLLGDSALYLCASSAGLAGMVNIQYFGAGTRLSVL.

The CDR3 DNA reads TGTGCCAGCAGCCGGCGACAGGGGGCATCTGGAAACACCATATATTTT. It encodes CASSRRQGASGNTIYF. V gene TRBV28 combines with J gene TRBJ1-3; 10 nucleotides match TRBD1. V was clipped by 6 bases and J by 1 base; unmatched bases: 6. This CDR3 is built from 16 residues. Germline CDR1 MDHEN, CDR2 SYDVKM.

The rearrangement joins TRBV9 to TRBJ2-5, with D tentatively TRBD1 (7 bases). CDR3 length: 14 amino acids. CDR1 SGDLS and CDR2 YYNGEE come from the germline V gene. Trimming removed 5 bases from V and 5 bases from J, with 16 bases in between. In DNA form, the CDR3 reads TGTGCCAGCAGTCCCAGGGGGGAGAGTGAGACCCAGTACTTC. Its translation is CASSPRGESETQYF.

The J gene is TRBJ2-2, the V gene TRBV11-2; weak D call: TRBD2 (6 bases). Germline CDR1 is SGHAT and CDR2 is FQNNGV. CDR3 length equals 16 residues. V was shortened by 2 bases and J by 0 bases, with 10 bases between the two germline ends. The CDR3 reads CASSLLPGANTGELFF. The CDR3 DNA reads as TGTGCCAGCAGCTTATTGCCGGGAGCGAACACCGGGGAGCTGTTTTTT.

The chain carries TRBV25-1 and TRBJ1-5, with D uncertain. The CDR3 loop spans 13 amino acids. V was pared by 4 bases and J by 0 bases, with 4 bases between. Germline CDR1 and CDR2: MGHDK and SYGVNS. The CDR3 loop reads CASSAGSNQPQHF. CDR3 in DNA: TGTGCCAGCAGTGCCGGTAGCAATCAGCCCCAGCATTTT.

The V and J genes are TRBV5-1 and TRBJ1-3; tentatively, D is TRBD1 (5 bases). Germline assignment: CDR1 SGHRS and CDR2 YFSETQ. The V gene lost 4 bases and the J gene lost 3 bases, with 17 bases spanning the gap. The CDR3 is 16 amino acids. CDR3 protein: CASSRADTAGGNTIYF. The CDR3 bases are TGCGCCAGCAGCAGGGCGGACACTGCTGGTGGAAACACCATATATTTT.

V is TRBV19 and J is TRBJ1-4; D is uncertain. The CDR3 contains 16 residues. V was trimmed by 5 bases and J by 0 bases, leaving 13 bases between them. CDR1 LNHDA and CDR2 SQIVND come from the germline V gene (reference sequence). The CDR3: CASSASPYATNEKLFF. The DNA for the CDR3 is TGTGCCAGTAGTGCCTCGCCCTATGCAACTAATGAAAAACTGTTTTTT.

The chain has TRBV5-6 and TRBJ1-1; D call uncertain. Germline V gene data show CDR1 as SGHDT and CDR2 as YYEEEE. This CDR3 region has 14 residues. V was pared by 0 bases and J by 3 bases, with 9 bases between. In DNA, the CDR3 is TGTGCCAGCAGCTTGGATGAGGGCGACACTGAAGCTTTCTTT. As protein: CASSLDEGDTEAFF.

The chain links TRBV9 to TRBJ1-2; D unresolved. CDR1 SGDLS and CDR2 YYNGEE come from the germline V gene. The CDR3 spans 13 residues. The V end was cut by 2 bases, the J end by 0 bases, with 5 bases between. CDR3 in amino acids: CASSVTSNYGYTF. Written as DNA, the CDR3 is TGTGCCAGCAGCGTCACATCTAACTATGGCTACACCTTC.

The V and J genes are TRBV19 and TRBJ2-5, with TRBD2 as a possible D gene (5 bases). Trimming shortened V by 3 bases and J by 6 bases, and 11 bases separated the two germline ends. Germline V gives CDR1 LNHDA, CDR2 SQIVND (reference sequence). This CDR3 is 13 amino acids long. The CDR3 DNA sequence: TGTGCCAGTAGTATGGCTAGCCGGCAGACCCAGTACTTC. Amino acid sequence: CASSMASRQTQYF.

The gene calls are TRBV5-5 and TRBJ2-5, with 7 bases aligning to TRBD2. Per the germline V gene, CDR1 is SGHKS and CDR2 is YYEKEE (reference sequence). J lost 0 bases, V lost 1 base, and 6 bases had no gene match. This CDR3 comprises 16 residues. DNA of the CDR3: TGTGCCAGCAGCTTGTCGGCTAGCGGAGACCAAGAGACCCAGTACTTC. It yields the protein CASSLSASGDQETQYF.

The genes are TRBV2 and TRBJ2-1, with TRBD2 matching over 16 bases. With V trimmed by 3 bases and J by 8 bases, 1 base remained unmatched. The CDR3 extends over 15 amino acids. Germline V CDR1 and CDR2: SNHLY, FYNNEI. CDR3 coding DNA: TGTGCCAGCAGTGAGGGACTAGCGGGAGGGGATGAGCAGTTCTTC. As protein: CASSEGLAGGDEQFF.

This chain links TRBV7-8 with TRBJ2-7; maybe TRBD1 (5 bases). The germline CDR1 and CDR2 sequences are SGHVS and FQNEAQ. V was pared by 0 bases and J by 2 bases, with 11 bases between. This CDR3 is built from 15 residues. The CDR3 nucleotides are TGTGCCAGCAGCTTAGCTCAGGGAAGGACCTACGAGCAGTACTTC. Translation: CASSLAQGRTYEQYF.

The chain combines TRBV6-5 with TRBJ2-5; 7 bases match TRBD1. The germline CDR1 and CDR2 sequences are MNHEY and SVGAGI. The CDR3 contains 12 residues. Trimming took 4 bases from V and 4 from J; bases not matched to a gene: 0. This CDR3 is CASSWDRETQYF. CDR3 bases: TGTGCCAGCAGTTGGGACAGAGAGACCCAGTACTTC.

The rearrangement links TRBV7-9 to TRBJ2-7; TRBD1 agrees at 7 bases. The junction had 9 bases not matched to a gene; V was cut back by 5 bases and J by 2 bases. CDR1 is SEHNR, CDR2 FQNEAQ, per germline (reference sequence). This CDR3 is built from 15 residues. The CDR3: CASSDTGTAAYEQYF. CDR3 DNA sequence: TGTGCCAGCAGCGACACCGGGACAGCGGCCTACGAGCAGTACTTC. The complete variable domain, with remaining parts taken from reference TRBV7-9 and TRBJ2-7, reads DTGVSQNPRHKITKRGQNVTFRCDPISEHNRLYWYRQTLGQGPEFLTYFQNEAQLEKSRLLSDRFSAERPKGSFSTLEIQRTEQGDSAMYLCASSDTGTAAYEQYFGPGTRLTVT.

V gene TRBV18 combines with J gene TRBJ2-1, with 8 bases matching TRBD2. Trimming cost V 1 base and J 4 bases; bases outside gene matches: 6. The germline CDR1 and CDR2 sequences are KGHSH and LQKENI. The CDR3 extends over 16 amino acids. CDR3 protein: CASSPQAGGQYNEQFF. DNA of the CDR3: TGTGCCAGCTCACCACAGGCGGGAGGTCAGTACAATGAGCAGTTCTTC.

This sequence joins TRBV5-1 and TRBJ1-2; TRBD1 is a possible D gene (6 bases). With 4 bases removed from V and 8 bases from J, the gap between germline ends came to 24 bases. Germline CDR1 is SGHRS and CDR2 is YFSETQ. The CDR3 has 16 residues. The DNA for the CDR3 is TGCGCCAGCAGCCCCGGACAGTCTCGGAGCAAACTAGGCTACACCTTC. Translating gives CASSPGQSRSKLGYTF.

The V gene is TRBV28, the J gene TRBJ2-3, with D possibly matching TRBD1 (6 bases). Per the germline V gene, CDR1 is MDHEN and CDR2 is SYDVKM. Trimming shortened V by 10 bases and J by 2 bases, and 13 bases separated the two germline ends. The CDR3 spans 13 residues. CDR3 nucleotides: TGTGCCATAGGGGACATAGACACAGATACGCAGTATTTT. This gives the protein CAIGDIDTDTQYF.

The rearrangement uses TRBV18 and TRBJ1-1, with 7 nucleotides matching TRBD1. The trim removed 3 bases at V and 1 base at J, leaving 5 bases unmatched. This CDR3 comprises 15 residues. Germline V lookup: CDR1 KGHSH, CDR2 LQKENI. As DNA, the CDR3 is TGTGCCAGCTCACCGGGACAGATGGGGAACACTGAAGCTTTCTTT. This translates into CASSPGQMGNTEAFF.

This chain joins TRBV27 and TRBJ2-5, with 8 positions matching TRBD1. V gave up 5 bases and J gave up 2 bases; unmatched junction bases: 7. Germline V gene sequence: CDR1 MNHEY, CDR2 SMNVEV (reference sequence). CDR3 length equals 15 residues. The CDR3 here is CASSAGTGFQETQYF. DNA for the CDR3: TGTGCCAGCAGTGCCGGGACAGGATTTCAAGAGACCCAGTACTTC.

The chain carries TRBV7-3 and TRBJ2-3, with 11 bases that match TRBD2. Unmatched junction bases numbered 10, after V lost 3 bases and J lost 2 bases. This CDR3 has 18 amino acids. Germline values: CDR1 SGHTA, CDR2 FQGTGA. CDR3 DNA: TGTGCCAGCAGCTTGATAGCGGGAGGGGGCCGAAACACAGATACGCAGTATTTT. Residues: CASSLIAGGGRNTDTQYF. Supplemented by reference TRBV7-3 and TRBJ2-3, the full variable domain reads GAGVSQTPSNKVTEKGKYVELRCDPISGHTALYWYRQSLGQGPEFLIYFQGTGAADDSGLPNDRFFAVRPEGSVSTLKIQRTERGDSAVYLCASSLIAGGGRNTDTQYFGPGTRLTVL.

V is TRBV18 and J is TRBJ2-1; D might be TRBD1 (6 bases). V lost 3 bases and J lost 1, with 13 bases in between. The CDR3 length is 16 residues. Germline values: CDR1 KGHSH, CDR2 LQKENI. CDR3 region: CASSPGIGGSYNEQFF. The CDR3 DNA reads as TGTGCCAGCTCACCGGGTATAGGGGGTTCCTACAATGAGCAGTTCTTC.

This clone was counted a single time. This chain connects TRBV5-1 to TRBJ1-1; D not certain. Germline values: CDR1 SGHRS, CDR2 YFSETQ. The length of the CDR3 is 15 residues. V lost 3 bases and J lost 5, with 17 bases in between. The CDR3, as DNA: TGCGCCAGCAGCTCTTCTCCCGGGAGCGGGACTGAAGCTTTCTTT. It is translated as CASSSSPGSGTEAFF.

This rearrangement joins TRBV24-1 to TRBJ1-1; D is uncertain. The ends were cut back, 9 bases at V and 4 bases at J, with 14 bases in the middle. The CDR3 extends over 13 amino acids. The germline V gene encodes CDR1 KGHDR and CDR2 SFDVKD. CDR3 sequence: CATRDLASTEAFF. Written as DNA, the CDR3 is TGTGCCACCCGAGACCTAGCCTCCACTGAAGCTTTCTTT.

The rearrangement links TRBV11-2 to TRBJ1-5; no clear D. Per germline, CDR1 SGHAT and CDR2 FQNNGV. Trimming stripped 0 bases from V and 5 bases from J, with 11 bases between. The CDR3 length is 15 residues. In nucleotides, the CDR3 is TGTGCCAGCAGCTTAGATGGGCAGGTAGATCAGCCCCAGCATTTT. Amino acids: CASSLDGQVDQPQHF.